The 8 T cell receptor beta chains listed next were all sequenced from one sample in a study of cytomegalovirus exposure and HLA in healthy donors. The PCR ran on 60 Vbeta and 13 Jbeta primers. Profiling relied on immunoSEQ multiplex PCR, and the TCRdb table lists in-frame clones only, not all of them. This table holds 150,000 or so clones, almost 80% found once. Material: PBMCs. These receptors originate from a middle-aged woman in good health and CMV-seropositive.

CDR3 amino acids: CSDQQGNYGYTF. CDR3 in DNA: TGCAGCGACCAACAGGGCAACTATGGCTACACCTTC. J is TRBJ1-2 and V is TRBV29-1; D is perhaps TRBD1 (6 bases). Germline V gene sequence: CDR1 SQVTM, CDR2 ANQGSEA. V was clipped by 7 bases and J by 2 bases, with 11 bases between them. The CDR3 is 12 amino acids.

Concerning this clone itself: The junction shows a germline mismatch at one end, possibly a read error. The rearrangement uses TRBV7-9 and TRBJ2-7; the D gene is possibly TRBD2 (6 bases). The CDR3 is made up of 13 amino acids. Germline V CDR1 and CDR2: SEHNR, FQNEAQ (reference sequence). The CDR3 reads CASSPPGTLNTLF. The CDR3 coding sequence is TGTGCCAGCAGCCCACCCGGGACTCTTAATACCCTCTTC.

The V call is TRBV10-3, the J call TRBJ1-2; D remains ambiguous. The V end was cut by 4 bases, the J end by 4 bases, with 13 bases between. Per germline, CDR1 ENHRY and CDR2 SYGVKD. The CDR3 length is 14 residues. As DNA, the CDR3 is TGTGCCATCAGTGGGATCGGAGGTGGCTATGGCTACACCTTC. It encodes CAISGIGGGYGYTF.

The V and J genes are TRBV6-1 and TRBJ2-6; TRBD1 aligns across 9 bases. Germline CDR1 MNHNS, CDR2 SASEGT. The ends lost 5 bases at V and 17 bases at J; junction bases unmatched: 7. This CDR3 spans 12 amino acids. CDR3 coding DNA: TGTGCCAGCAGTTTCGCGGGACAGGGAATGACTTTC. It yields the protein CASSFAGQGMTF.

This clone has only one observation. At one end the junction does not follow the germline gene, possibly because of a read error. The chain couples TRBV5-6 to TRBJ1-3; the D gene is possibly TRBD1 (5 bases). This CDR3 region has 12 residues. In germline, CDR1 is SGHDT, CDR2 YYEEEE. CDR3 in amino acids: CASSLAQGQGDF. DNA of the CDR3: TGTGCCAGCAGCTTGGCACAAGGACAAGGGGATTTT.

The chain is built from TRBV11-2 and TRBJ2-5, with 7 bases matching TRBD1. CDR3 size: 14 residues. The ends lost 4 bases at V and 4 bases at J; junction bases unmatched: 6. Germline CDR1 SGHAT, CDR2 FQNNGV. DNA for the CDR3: TGTGCCAGCAGCTCACAGGGGCGGGCAGAGACCCAGTACTTC. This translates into CASSSQGRAETQYF. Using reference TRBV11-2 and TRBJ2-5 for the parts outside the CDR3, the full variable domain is EAGVAQSPRYKIIEKRQSVAFWCNPISGHATLYWYQQILGQGPKLLIQFQNNGVVDDSQLPKDRFSAERLKGVDSTLKIQPAKLEDSAVYLCASSSQGRAETQYFGPGTRLLVL.

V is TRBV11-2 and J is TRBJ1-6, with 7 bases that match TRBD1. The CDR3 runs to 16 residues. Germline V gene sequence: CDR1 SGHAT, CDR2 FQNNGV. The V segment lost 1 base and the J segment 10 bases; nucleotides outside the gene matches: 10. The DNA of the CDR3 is TGTGCCAGCAGCTTAGCCCCCAACAGGGGAATCTCACCCCTCCACTTT. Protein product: CASSLAPNRGISPLHF.

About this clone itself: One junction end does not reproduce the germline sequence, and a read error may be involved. For the CDR3, the DNA is TGTGCCAGCAGCTTAGAAGGGGTGGGTGAAGCTGTCTTT. Protein sequence: CASSLEGVGEAVF. J is TRBJ1-1 and V is TRBV7-9; D possibly corresponds to TRBD1 (5 bases). This CDR3 contains 13 residues. The germline gives CDR1 SEHNR, CDR2 FQNEAQ (reference sequence).